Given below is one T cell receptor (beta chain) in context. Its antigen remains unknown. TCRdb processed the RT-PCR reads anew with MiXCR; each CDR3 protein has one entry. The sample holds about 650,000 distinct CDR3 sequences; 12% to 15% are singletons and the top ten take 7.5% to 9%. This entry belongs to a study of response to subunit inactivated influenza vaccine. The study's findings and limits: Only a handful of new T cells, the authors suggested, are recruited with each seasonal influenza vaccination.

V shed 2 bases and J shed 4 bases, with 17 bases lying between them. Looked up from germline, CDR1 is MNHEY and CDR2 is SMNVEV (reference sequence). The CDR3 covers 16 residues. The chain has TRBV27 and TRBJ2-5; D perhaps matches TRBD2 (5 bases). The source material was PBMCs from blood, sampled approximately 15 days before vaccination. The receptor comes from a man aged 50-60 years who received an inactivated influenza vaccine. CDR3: CASSLLPPPSLETQYF. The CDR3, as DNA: TGTGCCAGCAGTTTACTTCCCCCCCCTAGCTTAGAGACCCAGTACTTC.